The T cell receptor (beta chain) described here comes from a study of regulatory T cells in long-lasting Graves disease. Study outcomes and limitations: Persistent patients had a count of shared public clonotypes (around 2,500) that exceeded that of new patients (roughly 1,000). Accuracy was possibly reduced by small sample size.

Arm-PCR of CDR3 regions with iRepertoire HTBI primers generated TCR beta libraries. TCRdb re-analysed the multiplex PCR reads in MiXCR, keeping a single row per CDR3 protein. Of roughly 360,000 distinct CDR3 sequences listed, 20% to 25% are singletons. Documented time point: persistent/refractory GD, antithyroid drugs over 5 years with positive TRAb. PBMC-extracted RNA yielded the TCR library. The patients were drawn from one endocrinology department in Xi'an, China. Per the germline V gene, CDR1 is MDHEN and CDR2 is SYDVKM. CDR3 length: 14 amino acids. Trimming pared 10 bases from V and 10 bases from J, leaving 23 bases between. This clonotype occurred many times. Its antigen is currently unknown.

The gene calls are TRBV28 and TRBJ1-5; no firm D call. This clonotype was obtained from a woman in her thirties or forties with Graves disease. The sample in question was peripheral blood mononuclear cells (PBMCs), obtained when the disease was refractory, from a patient treated with antithyroid drugs. The CDR3 nucleotides read TGTGCCACCCTTCCCGCCTACGAATGGTCACCCCAGCATTTT. This translates into CATLPAYEWSPQHF.